The clone carrying this T cell receptor (beta chain) came up many times. The antigen is unknown. The CDR3 runs 17 residues. The V and J ends lost 4 bases and 0 bases respectively, with 16 bases between them. Germline V gene data show CDR1 as LGHNA and CDR2 as YSLEER. The sample originates from a study of CD8 T cells in ankylosing spondylitis. The authors made TCR beta libraries by quantitative 5'-RACE with molecular barcodes. From the 5' RACE reads, TCRdb called clonotypes with MiXCR, one entry per CDR3 protein. This table has 200,000 to 250,000 distinct CDR3 sequences, 7% to 10% appearing once. Whole-study findings and limits: There was a TCR beta motif, made of fewer than 10 highly homologous variants, that appeared characteristic of ankylosing spondylitis blood. Clones that were linked to disease were CD8+ and were relatively rare in peripheral blood.

This chain connects TRBV4-3 to TRBJ2-1, with D perhaps matching TRBD1 or TRBD2 (7 bases each). Material: blood, either unsorted or a sorted T cell fraction (not recorded which). The receptor was derived from a female donor with ankylosing spondylitis or in good health (not recorded which). Written as DNA, the CDR3 is TGCGCCAGCAGCCGAGACCAGGGGGGGGGCTCCTACAATGAGCAGTTCTTC. Protein product: CASSRDQGGGSYNEQFF.